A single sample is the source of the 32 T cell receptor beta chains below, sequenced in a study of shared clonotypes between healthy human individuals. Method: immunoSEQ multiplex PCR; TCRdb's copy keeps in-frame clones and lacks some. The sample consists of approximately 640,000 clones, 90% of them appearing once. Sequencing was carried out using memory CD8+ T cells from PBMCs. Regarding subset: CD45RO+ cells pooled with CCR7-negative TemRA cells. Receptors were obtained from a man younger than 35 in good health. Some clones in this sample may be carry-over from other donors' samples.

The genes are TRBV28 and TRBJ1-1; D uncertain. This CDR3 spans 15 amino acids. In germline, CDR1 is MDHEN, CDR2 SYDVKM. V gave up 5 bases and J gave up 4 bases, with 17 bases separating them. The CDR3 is CASSLYRGSSTEAFF. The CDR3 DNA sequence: TGTGCCAGCAGTCTATACCGGGGAAGCAGCACTGAAGCTTTCTTT.

CDR3 region: CASSGRPNTGELFF. DNA of the CDR3: TGTGCCAGCTCTGGACGCCCGAACACCGGGGAGCTGTTTTTT. This chain joins TRBV2 and TRBJ2-2; D ambiguous. This CDR3 comprises 14 residues. V lost 8 bases to trimming and J lost 0 bases, with 10 bases between them. Looked up from germline, CDR1 is SNHLY and CDR2 is FYNNEI.

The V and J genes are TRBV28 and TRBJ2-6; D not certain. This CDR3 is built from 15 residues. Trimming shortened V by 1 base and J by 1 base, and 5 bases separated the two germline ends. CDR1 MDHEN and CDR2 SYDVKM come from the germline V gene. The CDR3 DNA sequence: TGTGCCAGCAGTTTATCACTATCTGGGGCCAACGTCCTGACTTTC. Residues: CASSLSLSGANVLTF.

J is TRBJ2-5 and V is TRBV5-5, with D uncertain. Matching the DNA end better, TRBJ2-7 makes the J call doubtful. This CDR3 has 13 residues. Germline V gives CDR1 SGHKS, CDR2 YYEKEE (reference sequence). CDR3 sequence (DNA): TGTGCCAGCAGCTTGCACATCGCCTACGAGCAGTACTTC. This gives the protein CASSLHIAYEQYF.

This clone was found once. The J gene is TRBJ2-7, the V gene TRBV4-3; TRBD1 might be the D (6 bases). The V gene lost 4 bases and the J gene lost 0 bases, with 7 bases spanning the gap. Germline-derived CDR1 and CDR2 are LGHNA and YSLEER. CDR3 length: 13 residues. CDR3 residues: CASSRDTSYEQYF. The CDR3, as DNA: TGCGCCAGCAGCCGGGACACCTCCTACGAGCAGTACTTC.

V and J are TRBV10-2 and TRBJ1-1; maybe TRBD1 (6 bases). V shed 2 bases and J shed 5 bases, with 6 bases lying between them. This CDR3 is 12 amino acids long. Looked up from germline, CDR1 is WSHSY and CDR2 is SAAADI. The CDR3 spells CASSEGTTEAFF. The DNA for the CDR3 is TGCGCCAGCAGTGAGGGGACAACTGAAGCTTTCTTT.

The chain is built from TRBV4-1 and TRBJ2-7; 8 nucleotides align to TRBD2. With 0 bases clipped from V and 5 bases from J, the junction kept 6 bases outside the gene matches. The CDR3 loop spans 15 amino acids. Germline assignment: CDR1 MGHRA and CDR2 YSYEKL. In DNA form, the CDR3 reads TGCGCCAGCAGCCAAGATAGCGGGGCTGTCGACGAGCAGTACTTC. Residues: CASSQDSGAVDEQYF.

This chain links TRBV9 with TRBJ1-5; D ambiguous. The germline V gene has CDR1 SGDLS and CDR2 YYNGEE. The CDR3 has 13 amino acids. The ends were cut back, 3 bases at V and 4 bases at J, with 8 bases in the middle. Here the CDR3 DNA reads TGTGCCAGCAGCGAGGGAACGAATCAGCCCCAGCATTTT. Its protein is CASSEGTNQPQHF.

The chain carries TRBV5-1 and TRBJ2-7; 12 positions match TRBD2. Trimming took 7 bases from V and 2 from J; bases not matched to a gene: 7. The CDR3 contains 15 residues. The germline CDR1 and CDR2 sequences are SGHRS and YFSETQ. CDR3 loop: CASAWRTSGTYEQYF. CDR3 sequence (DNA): TGCGCCAGCGCGTGGAGGACTAGCGGGACCTACGAGCAGTACTTC.

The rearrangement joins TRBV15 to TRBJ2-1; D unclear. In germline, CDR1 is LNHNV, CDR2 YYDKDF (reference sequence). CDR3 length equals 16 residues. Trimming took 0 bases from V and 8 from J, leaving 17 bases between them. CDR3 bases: TGTGCCACCAGCAGAGATTTGACTGGACCTATTGATGAGCAGTTCTTC. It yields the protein CATSRDLTGPIDEQFF.

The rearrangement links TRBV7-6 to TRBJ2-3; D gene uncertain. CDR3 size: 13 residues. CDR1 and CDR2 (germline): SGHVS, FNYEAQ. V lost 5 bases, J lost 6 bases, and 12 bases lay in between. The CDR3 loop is CASSVGLQDTQYF. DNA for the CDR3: TGTGCCAGCAGCGTAGGATTGCAGGATACGCAGTATTTT.

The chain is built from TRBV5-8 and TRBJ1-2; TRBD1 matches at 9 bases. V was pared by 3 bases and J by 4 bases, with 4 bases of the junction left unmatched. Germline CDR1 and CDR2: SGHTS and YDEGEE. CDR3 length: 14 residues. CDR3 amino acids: CASSYRDRVYGYTF. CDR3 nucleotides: TGTGCCAGCAGCTACCGGGACAGGGTCTATGGCTACACCTTC.

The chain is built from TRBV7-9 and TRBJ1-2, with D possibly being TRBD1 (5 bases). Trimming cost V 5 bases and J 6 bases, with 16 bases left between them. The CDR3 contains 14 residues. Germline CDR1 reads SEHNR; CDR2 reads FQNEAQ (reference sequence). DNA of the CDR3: TGTGCCAGCAGCATGACCAGGGATTTGGATGGCTACACCTTC. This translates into CASSMTRDLDGYTF.

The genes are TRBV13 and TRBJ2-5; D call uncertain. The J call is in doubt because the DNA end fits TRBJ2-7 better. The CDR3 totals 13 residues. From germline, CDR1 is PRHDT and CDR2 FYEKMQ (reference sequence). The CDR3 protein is CASSLGLAYEQYF. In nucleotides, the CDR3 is TGTGCCAGCAGCTTAGGGCTAGCCTACGAGCAGTACTTC.

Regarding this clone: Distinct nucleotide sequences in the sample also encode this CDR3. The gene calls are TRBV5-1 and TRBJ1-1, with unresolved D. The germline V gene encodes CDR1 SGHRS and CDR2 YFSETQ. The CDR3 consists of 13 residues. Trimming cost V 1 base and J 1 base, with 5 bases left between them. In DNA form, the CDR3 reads TGCGCCAGCAGCTTGAGGTCGAACACTGAAGCTTTCTTT. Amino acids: CASSLRSNTEAFF.

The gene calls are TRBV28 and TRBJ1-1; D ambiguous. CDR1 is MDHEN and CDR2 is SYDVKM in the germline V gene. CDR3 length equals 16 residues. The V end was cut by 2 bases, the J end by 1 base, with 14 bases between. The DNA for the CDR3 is TGTGCCAGCAGTTTACTAGGTCCCGATCAGAACACTGAAGCTTTCTTT. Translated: CASSLLGPDQNTEAFF.

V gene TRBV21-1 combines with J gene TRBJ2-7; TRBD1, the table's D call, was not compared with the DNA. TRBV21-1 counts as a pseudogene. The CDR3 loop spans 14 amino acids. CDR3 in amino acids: CASRVSTPLSEQYF. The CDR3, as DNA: TGTGCCAGCAGGGTCAGTACCCCCTTGTCCGAGCAGTACTTC.

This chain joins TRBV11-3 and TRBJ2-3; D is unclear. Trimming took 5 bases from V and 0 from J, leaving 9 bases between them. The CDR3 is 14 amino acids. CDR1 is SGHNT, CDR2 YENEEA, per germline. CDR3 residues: CASSGGSSTDTQYF. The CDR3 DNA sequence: TGTGCCAGCAGCGGTGGCTCTAGCACAGATACGCAGTATTTT. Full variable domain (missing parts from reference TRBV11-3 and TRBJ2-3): EAGVVQSPRYKIIEKKQPVAFWCNPISGHNTLYWYLQNLGQGPELLIRYENEEAVDDSQLPKDRFSAERLKGVDSTLKIQPAELGDSAVYLCASSGGSSTDTQYFGPGTRLTVL.

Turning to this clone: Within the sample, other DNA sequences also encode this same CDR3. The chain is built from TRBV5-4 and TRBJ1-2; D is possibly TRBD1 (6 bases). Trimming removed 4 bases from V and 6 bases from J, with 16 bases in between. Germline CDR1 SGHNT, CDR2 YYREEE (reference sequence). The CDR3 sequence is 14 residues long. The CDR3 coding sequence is TGTGCCAGCAGCCCCCGGGGGGGGGCGGATGGCTACACCTTC. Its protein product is CASSPRGGADGYTF.

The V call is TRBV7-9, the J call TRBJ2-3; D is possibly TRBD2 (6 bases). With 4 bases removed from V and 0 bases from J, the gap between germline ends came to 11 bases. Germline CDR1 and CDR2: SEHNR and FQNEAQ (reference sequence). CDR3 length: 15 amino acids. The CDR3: CASSSPGLSTDTQYF. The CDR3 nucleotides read TGTGCCAGCAGCTCCCCGGGACTCAGCACAGATACGCAGTATTTT.

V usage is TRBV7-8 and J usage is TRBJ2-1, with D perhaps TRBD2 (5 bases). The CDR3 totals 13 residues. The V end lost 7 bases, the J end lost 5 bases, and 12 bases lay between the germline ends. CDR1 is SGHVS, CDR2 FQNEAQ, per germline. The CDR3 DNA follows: TGTGCCAGCACCAAAAGAGGGAACAATGAGCAGTTCTTC. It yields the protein CASTKRGNNEQFF.

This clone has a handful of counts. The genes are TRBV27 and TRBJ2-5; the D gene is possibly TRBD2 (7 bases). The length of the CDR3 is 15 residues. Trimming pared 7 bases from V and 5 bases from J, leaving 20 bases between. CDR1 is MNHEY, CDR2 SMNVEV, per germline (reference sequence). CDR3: CASTLGGRAGETQYF. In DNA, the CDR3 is TGTGCCAGCACCCTAGGGGGGAGGGCCGGCGAGACCCAGTACTTC.

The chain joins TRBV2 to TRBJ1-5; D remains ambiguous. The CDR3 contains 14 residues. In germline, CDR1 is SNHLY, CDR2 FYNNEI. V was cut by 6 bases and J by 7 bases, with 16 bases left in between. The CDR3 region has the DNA TGTGCCAGCAGCCCGGCCGAGTTTTACCAGCCCCAGCATTTT. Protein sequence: CASSPAEFYQPQHF.

CDR3 sequence reads: CASSSYGTGDNEQFF. The CDR3 region has the DNA TGTGCCAGCAGCTCATACGGGACAGGGGACAATGAGCAGTTCTTC. The chain links TRBV7-9 to TRBJ2-1, with TRBD1 matching over 10 bases. Germline CDR1 reads SEHNR; CDR2 reads FQNEAQ (reference sequence). The CDR3 runs 15 residues. The V segment lost 4 bases and the J segment 5 bases; nucleotides outside the gene matches: 5.

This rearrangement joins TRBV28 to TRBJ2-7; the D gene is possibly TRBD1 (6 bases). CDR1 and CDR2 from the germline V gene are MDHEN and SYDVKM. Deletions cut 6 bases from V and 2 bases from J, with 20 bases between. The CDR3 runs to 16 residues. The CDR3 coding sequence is TGTGCCAGCAGACAACGAGGCACAGGGCAAGCCTACGAGCAGTACTTC. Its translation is CASRQRGTGQAYEQYF.

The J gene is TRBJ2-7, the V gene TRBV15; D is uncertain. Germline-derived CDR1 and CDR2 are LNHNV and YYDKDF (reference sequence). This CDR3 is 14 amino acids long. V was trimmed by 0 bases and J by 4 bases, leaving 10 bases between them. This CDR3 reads CATSRDDGTYEQYF. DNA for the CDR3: TGTGCCACCAGCAGAGATGACGGAACATACGAGCAGTACTTC.

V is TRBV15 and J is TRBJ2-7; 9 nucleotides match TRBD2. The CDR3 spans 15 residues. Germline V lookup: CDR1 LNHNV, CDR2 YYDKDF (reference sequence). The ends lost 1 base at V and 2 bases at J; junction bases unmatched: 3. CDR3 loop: CATSRGSSGAYEQYF. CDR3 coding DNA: TGTGCCACCAGCAGAGGATCTAGCGGGGCCTACGAGCAGTACTTC.

CDR3 protein: CAISEVLHHRLKDTQYF. CDR3 nucleotides: TGTGCCATCAGTGAAGTACTCCATCACCGTCTGAAGGATACGCAGTATTTT. The rearrangement joins TRBV10-3 to TRBJ2-3; D not resolved. Germline lookup yields CDR1 ENHRY and CDR2 SYGVKD. Trimming left V 3 bases short and J 6 bases short, with 22 bases between. This CDR3 spans 17 amino acids.

CDR3 protein: CASSITSGSVYEQYF. The CDR3 DNA follows: TGTGCCAGTAGTATTACTAGCGGGAGTGTCTACGAGCAGTACTTC. This chain joins TRBV19 and TRBJ2-7; 11 bases map to TRBD2. There are 15 residues in the CDR3. The trim removed 3 bases at V and 3 bases at J, leaving 4 bases unmatched. Germline CDR1 is LNHDA and CDR2 is SQIVND (reference sequence). Full variable domain (missing parts from reference TRBV19 and TRBJ2-7): DGGITQSPKYLFRKEGQNVTLSCEQNLNHDAMYWYRQDPGQGLRLIYYSQIVNDFQKGDIAEGYSVSREKKESFPLTVTSAQKNPTAFYLCASSITSGSVYEQYFGPGTRLTVT.

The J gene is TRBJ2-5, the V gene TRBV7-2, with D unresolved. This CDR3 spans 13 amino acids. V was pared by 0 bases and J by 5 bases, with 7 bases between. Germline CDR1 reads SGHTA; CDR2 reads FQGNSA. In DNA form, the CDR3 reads TGTGCCAGCAGCTTAGCGAGATTCGAGACCCAGTACTTC. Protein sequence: CASSLARFETQYF.

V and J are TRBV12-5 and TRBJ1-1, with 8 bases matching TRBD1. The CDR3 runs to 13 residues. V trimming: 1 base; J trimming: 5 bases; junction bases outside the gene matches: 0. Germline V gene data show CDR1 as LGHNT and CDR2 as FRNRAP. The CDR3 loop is CASGLDRGTEAFF. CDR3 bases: TGTGCTAGTGGTTTGGACAGGGGGACTGAAGCTTTCTTT.

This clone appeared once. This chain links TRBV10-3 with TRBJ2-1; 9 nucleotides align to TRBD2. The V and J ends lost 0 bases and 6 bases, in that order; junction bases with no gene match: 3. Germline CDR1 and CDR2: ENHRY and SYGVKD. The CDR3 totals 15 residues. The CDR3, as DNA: TGTGCCATCAGTGAGTCGCGGGAGGGCCTCAATGAGCAGTTCTTC. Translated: CAISESREGLNEQFF.